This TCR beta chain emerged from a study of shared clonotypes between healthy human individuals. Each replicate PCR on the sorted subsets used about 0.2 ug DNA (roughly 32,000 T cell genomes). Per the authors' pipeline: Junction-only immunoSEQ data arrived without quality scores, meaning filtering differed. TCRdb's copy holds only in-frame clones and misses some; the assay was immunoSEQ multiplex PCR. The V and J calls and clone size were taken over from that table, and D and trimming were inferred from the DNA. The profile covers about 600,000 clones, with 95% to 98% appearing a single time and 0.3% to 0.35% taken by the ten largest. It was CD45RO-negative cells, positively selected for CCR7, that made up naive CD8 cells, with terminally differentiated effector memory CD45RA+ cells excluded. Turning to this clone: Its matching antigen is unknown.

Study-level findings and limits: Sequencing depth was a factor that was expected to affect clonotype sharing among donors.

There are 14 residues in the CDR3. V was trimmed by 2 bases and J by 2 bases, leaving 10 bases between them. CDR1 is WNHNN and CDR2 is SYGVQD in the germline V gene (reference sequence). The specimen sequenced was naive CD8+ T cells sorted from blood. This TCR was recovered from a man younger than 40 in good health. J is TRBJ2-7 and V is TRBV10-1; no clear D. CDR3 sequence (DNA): TGCGCCAGCAGTGAGACAGCGCAAGCCTACGAGCAGTACTTC. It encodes CASSETAQAYEQYF.